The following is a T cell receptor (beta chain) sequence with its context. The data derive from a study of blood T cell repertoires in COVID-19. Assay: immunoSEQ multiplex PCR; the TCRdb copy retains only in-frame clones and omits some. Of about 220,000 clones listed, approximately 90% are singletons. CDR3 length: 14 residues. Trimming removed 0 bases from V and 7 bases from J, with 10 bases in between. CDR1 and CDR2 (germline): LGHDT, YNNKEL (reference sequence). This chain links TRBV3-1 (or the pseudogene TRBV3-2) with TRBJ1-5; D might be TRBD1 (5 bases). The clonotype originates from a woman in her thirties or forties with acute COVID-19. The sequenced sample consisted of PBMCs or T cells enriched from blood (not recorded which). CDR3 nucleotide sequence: TGTGCCAGCAGCCAAGATCGGGGGTGGCAGCCCCAGCATTTT. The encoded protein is CASSQDRGWQPQHF.